This T cell receptor beta chain was recovered during a study of shared clonotypes between healthy human individuals. Study as a whole: Contributing individuals were two females and a few males aged 18 to 49. Study-level points and caveats: A handful of donors showed sharing of about 5.5% of naive CD4 clonotypes.

Concerning this clone: Its antigen is as yet unknown.

The germline V gene encodes CDR1 LNHDA and CDR2 SQIVND (reference sequence). V lost 6 bases, J lost 2 bases, and 3 bases stayed unmatched. This CDR3 contains 13 residues. Over several immunoSEQ plates, each subset's genomic DNA was distributed in even portions. Here immunoSEQ multiplex PCR was the method, and the copy in TCRdb shows in-frame clones only, minus some. The profile covers 100,000 or so clones, with around 64% appearing a single time and around 25% taken by the ten largest. The TCR was taken from a woman in her 30s in good health. This chain connects TRBV19 to TRBJ2-7; 8 nucleotides line up with TRBD2. The sequenced sample consisted of memory CD8+ T cells sorted from blood. Subset noted: CD45RO+ cells pooled with CCR7-negative TemRA cells. The CDR3: CASRGAGAYEQYF. The DNA for the CDR3 is TGTGCCAGTAGGGGAGCGGGAGCCTACGAGCAGTACTTC.